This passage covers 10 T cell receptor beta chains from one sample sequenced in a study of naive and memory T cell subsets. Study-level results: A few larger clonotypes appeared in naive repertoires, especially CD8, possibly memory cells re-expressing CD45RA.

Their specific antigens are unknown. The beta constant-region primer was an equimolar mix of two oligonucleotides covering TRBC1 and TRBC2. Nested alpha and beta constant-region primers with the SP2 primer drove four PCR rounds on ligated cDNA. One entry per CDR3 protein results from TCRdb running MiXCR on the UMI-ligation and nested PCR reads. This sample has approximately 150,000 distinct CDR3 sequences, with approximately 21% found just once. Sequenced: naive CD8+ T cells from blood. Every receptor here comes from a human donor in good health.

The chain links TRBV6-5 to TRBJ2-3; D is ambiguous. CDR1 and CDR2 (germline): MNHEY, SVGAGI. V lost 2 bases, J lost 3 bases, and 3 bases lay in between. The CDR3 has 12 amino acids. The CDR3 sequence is CASSYGTDTQYF. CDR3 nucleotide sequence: TGTGCCAGCAGTTACGGTACAGATACGCAGTATTTT.

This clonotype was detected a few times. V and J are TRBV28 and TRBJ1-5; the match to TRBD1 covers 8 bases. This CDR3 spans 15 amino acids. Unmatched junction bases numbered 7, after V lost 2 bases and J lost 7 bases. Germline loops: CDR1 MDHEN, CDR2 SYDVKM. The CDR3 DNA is TGTGCCAGCAGTTTAGTTACAGGGGGTCCCCAGCCCCAGCATTTT. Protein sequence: CASSLVTGGPQPQHF.

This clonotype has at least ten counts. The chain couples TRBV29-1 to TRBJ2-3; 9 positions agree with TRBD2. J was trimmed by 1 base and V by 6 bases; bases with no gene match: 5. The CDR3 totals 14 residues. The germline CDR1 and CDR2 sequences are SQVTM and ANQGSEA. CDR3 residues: CSVERTSGTDTQYF. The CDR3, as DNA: TGCAGCGTCGAAAGGACTAGCGGCACAGATACGCAGTATTTT.

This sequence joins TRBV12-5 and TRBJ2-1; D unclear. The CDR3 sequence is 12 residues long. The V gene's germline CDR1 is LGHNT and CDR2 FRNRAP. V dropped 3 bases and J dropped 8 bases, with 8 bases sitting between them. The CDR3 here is CASGLIGDEQFF. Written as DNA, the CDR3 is TGTGCTAGTGGTTTAATTGGGGATGAGCAGTTCTTC.

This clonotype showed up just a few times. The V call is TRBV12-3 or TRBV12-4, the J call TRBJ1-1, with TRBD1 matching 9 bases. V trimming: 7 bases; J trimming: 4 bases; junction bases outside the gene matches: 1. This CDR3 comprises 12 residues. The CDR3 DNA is TGTGCCAGCATACAGGGGGCCACTGAAGCTTTCTTT. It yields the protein CASIQGATEAFF.

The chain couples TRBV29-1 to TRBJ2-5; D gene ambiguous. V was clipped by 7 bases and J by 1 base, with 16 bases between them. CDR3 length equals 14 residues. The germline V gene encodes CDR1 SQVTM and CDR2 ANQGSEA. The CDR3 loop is CSAPHQVLQETQYF. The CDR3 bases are TGCAGCGCCCCTCATCAGGTCCTCCAAGAGACCCAGTACTTC.

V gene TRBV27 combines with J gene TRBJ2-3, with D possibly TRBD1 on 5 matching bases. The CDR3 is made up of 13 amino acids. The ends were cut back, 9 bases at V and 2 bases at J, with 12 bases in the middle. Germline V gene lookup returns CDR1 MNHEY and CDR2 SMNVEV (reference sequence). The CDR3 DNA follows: TGTGCCAGTGGGGCTCAATTCACAGATACGCAGTATTTT. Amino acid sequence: CASGAQFTDTQYF.

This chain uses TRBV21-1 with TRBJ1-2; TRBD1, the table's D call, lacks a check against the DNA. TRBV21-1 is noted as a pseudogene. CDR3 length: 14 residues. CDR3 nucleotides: TGTGCCAGCAGCAAGACAGGGACCCACTATGGCTACACCTTC. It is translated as CASSKTGTHYGYTF.

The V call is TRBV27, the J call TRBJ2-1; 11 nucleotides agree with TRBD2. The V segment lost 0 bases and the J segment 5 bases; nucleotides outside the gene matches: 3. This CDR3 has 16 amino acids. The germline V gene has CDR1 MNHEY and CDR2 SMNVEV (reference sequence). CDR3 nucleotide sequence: TGTGCCAGCAGTTTATCCCTGGGACTAGCGGACAATGAGCAGTTCTTC. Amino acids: CASSLSLGLADNEQFF.

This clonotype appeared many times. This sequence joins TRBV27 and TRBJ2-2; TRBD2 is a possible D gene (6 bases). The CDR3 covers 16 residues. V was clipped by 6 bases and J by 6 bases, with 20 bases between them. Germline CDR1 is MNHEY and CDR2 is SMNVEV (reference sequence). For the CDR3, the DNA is TGTGCCAGCAGAGCAAACGCCCCCCGCGGGGCCGGGGAGCTGTTTTTT. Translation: CASRANAPRGAGELFF.